The 4 T cell receptor beta chains below all came from one sample that was sequenced in a study of tumor and adjacent non-tumor tissue in lung cancer. The template was RNA from unsorted bulk tissue. Three rounds of nested PCR, following a modified ARM-PCR protocol, produced the TCRbeta library. TCRdb reprocessed the multiplex PCR reads with MiXCR, giving one entry per CDR3 protein. Of about 110,000 distinct CDR3 sequences in the sample, roughly 77% were seen once. Sequenced material: lung tumor tissue. These receptor sequences come from an older woman with non-small cell lung cancer.

The V call is TRBV7-9, the J call TRBJ1-4, with D uncertain. V lost 6 bases and J 3 bases, leaving 11 bases between the germline ends. The germline gives CDR1 SEHNR, CDR2 FQNEAQ (reference sequence). This CDR3 has 14 residues. In DNA form, the CDR3 reads TGTGCCAGCAGTCGCGGATGGGCTAATGAAAAACTGTTTTTT. It specifies CASSRGWANEKLFF. Based on the CDR3 plus reference TRBV7-9 and TRBJ1-4, the full variable domain is DTGVSQNPRHKITKRGQNVTFRCDPISEHNRLYWYRQTLGQGPEFLTYFQNEAQLEKSRLLSDRFSAERPKGSFSTLEIQRTEQGDSAMYLCASSRGWANEKLFFGSGTQLSVL.

This clonotype was observed many times. This chain connects TRBV4-3 to TRBJ2-1, with 9 bases that match TRBD2. After removal of 0 bases from V and 5 bases from J, the junction contained 8 bases not matched to a gene. The CDR3 extends over 17 amino acids. CDR1 is LGHNA, CDR2 YSLEER, per germline. The CDR3 protein is CASSQELGRGGHNEQFF. CDR3 sequence (DNA): TGCGCCAGCAGCCAAGAGCTCGGGCGGGGGGGGCACAATGAGCAGTTCTTC.

This clonotype was recorded a few times. The junction departs from the called germline gene at one end, perhaps through a read error. The chain couples TRBV4-1 to TRBJ2-5; TRBD1 is a possible D gene (5 bases). This CDR3 is 15 amino acids long. Germline V lookup: CDR1 MGHRA, CDR2 YSYEKL. The CDR3 sequence is CASSEDVGPQETQYF. The CDR3 bases are TGCGCCAGCAGCGAAGATGTGGGGCCCCAAGAGACTCAGTACTTC.

In the case of this clonotype: Possible read error: a much larger clone is one base away. The rearrangement uses TRBV6-1 and TRBJ2-7; TRBD1 might be the D (6 bases). The V end lost 6 bases, the J end lost 3 bases, and 15 bases lay between the germline ends. The germline V gene encodes CDR1 MNHNS and CDR2 SASEGT. The CDR3 covers 14 residues. CDR3 sequence (DNA): TGTGCCAGCAGACCCTGGACAGCAAGCTACGAGCAGTACTTC. Its translation is CASRPWTASYEQYF.